This T cell receptor (beta chain) came from a study of a mutant IDH1 vaccine in newly diagnosed glioma. Study as a whole: There were roughly 60% males and around 40% females among treated patients, whose mean age was 40.4 years. Patients arrived already treated with radiotherapy, temozolomide, or both, most having had both. Study-level findings and limits: Vaccination induced immune responses in about 93% of patients.

This CDR3 spans 15 amino acids. The V and J ends lost 2 bases and 0 bases respectively, with 10 bases between them. Germline V gene sequence: CDR1 SGHNT, CDR2 YYREEE (reference sequence). Described time point: baseline, week 1 (first vaccination visit). Regarding treatment: pre-vaccination baseline after standard-of-care therapy. Each tumor in the donors was a new WHO grade 3 or 4 astrocytoma, IDH1-mutant and ATRX-lost. Turning to this clone: Its specificity is unknown.

Profiling relied on immunoSEQ multiplex PCR, and the TCRdb table lists in-frame clones only, not all of them. The table has tens of thousands of clones, around 80% seen once. This clonotype was sampled from a woman between 35 and 50 years old with glioma. Sequenced here: PBMCs, sampled from a glioma patient treated with radiotherapy, temozolomide or both. The chain has TRBV5-4 and TRBJ2-3; D may be TRBD2 (5 bases). The CDR3 is CASSLGLISTDTQYF. The CDR3, as DNA: TGTGCCAGCAGCTTAGGACTTATTAGCACAGATACGCAGTATTTT. Complete variable domain (other parts from reference TRBV5-4 and TRBJ2-3): ETGVTQSPTHLIKTRGQQVTLRCSSQSGHNTVSWYQQALGQGPQFIFQYYREEENGRGNFPPRFSGLQFPNYSSELNVNALELDDSALYLCASSLGLISTDTQYFGPGTRLTVL.